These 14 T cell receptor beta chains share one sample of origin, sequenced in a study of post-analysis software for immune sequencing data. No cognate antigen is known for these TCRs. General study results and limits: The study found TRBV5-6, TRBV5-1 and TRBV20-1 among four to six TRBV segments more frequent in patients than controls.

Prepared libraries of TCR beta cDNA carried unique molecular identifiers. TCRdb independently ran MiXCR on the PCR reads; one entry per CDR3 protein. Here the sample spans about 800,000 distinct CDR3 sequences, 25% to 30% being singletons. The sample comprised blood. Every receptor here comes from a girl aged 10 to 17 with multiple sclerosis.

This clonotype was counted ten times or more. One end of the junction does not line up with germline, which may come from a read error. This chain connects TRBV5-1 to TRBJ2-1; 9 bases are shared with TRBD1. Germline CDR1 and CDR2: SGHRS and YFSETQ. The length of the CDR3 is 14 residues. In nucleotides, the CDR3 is TGTGCCAGCAGTCCGGGACAGGGCTACAATGAGCAGTTCTTC. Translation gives CASSPGQGYNEQFF.

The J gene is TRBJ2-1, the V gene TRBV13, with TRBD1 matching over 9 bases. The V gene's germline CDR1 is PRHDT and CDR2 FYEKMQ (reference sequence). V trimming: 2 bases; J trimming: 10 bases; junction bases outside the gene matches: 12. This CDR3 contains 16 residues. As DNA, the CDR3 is TGTGCCAGCAGCTTAAGAGCGCGGACAGGGGCGCGCGAGCAGTTCTTC. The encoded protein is CASSLRARTGAREQFF.

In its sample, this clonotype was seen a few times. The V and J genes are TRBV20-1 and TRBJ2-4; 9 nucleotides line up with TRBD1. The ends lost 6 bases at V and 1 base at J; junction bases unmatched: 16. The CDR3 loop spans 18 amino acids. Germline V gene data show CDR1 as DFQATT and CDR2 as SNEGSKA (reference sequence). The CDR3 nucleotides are TGCAGTGCCGCCCCGGGACAGGGTATATTCTGGGCCAAAAACATTCAGTACTTC. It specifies CSAAPGQGIFWAKNIQYF.

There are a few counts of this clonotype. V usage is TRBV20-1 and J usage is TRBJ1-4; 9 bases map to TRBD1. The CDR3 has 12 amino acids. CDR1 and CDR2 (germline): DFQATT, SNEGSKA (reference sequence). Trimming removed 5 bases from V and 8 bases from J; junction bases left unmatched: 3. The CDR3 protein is CSAGTGREKLFF. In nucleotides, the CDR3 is TGCAGTGCTGGGACAGGGCGGGAAAAACTGTTTTTT.

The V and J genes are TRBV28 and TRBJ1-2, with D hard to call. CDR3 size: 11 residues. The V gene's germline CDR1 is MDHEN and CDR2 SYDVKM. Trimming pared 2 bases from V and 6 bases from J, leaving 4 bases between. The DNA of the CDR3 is TGTGCCAGCAGTTTAGTCCATGGCTACACCTTC. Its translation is CASSLVHGYTF.

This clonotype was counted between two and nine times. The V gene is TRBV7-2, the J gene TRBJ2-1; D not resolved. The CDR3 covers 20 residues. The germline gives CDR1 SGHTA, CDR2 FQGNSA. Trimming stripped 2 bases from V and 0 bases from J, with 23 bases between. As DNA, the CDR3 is TGTGCCAGCAGCTTAATAGCTACATTCCCGGGCCTAAGCTCCTACAATGAGCAGTTCTTC. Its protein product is CASSLIATFPGLSSYNEQFF.

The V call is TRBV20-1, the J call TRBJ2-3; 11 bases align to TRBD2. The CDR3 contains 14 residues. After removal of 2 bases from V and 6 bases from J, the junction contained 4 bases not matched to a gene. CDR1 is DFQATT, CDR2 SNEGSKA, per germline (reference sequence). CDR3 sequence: CSARTSGRVDTQYF. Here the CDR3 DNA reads TGCAGTGCTAGAACTAGCGGGAGAGTTGATACGCAGTATTTT.

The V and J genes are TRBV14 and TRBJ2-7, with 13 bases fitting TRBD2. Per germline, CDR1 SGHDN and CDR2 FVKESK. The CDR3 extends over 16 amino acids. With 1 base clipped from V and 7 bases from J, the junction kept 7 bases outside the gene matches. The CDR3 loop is CASSQATSGRPNEQYF. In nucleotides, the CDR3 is TGTGCCAGCAGCCAAGCGACTAGCGGGAGGCCAAATGAGCAGTACTTC.

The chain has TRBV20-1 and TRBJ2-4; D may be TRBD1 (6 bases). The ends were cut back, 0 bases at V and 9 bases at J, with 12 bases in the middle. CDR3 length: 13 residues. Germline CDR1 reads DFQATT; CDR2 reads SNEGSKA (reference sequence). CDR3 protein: CSARDRGEGIQYF. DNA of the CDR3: TGCAGTGCTAGAGACAGGGGTGAAGGCATTCAGTACTTC.

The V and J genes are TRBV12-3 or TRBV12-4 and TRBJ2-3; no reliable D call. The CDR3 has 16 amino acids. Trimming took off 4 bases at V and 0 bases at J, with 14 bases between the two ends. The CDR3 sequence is CASSSILSASTDTQYF. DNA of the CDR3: TGTGCCAGCAGTTCGATTCTCAGTGCTAGCACAGATACGCAGTATTTT.

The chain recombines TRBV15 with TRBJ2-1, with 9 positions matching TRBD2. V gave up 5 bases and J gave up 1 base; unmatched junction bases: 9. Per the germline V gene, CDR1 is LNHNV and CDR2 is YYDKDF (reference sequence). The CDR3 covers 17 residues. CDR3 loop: CATSRLASGRSYNEQFF. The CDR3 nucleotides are TGTGCCACCAGCCGACTCGCGAGCGGGAGGTCCTACAATGAGCAGTTCTTC.

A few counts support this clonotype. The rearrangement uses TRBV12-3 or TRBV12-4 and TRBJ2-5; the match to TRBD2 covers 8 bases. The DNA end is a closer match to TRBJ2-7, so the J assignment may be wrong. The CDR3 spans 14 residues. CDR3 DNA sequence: TGTGCCAGCAGTTTAGCTAGCGGGAAATCCGAGCAGTACTTC. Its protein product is CASSLASGKSEQYF.

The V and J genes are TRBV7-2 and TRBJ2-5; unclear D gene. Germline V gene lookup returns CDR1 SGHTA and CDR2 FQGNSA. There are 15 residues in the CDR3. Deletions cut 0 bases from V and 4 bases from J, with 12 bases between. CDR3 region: CASSLATLVRETQYF. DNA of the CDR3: TGTGCCAGCAGCTTAGCCACCCTGGTGCGAGAGACCCAGTACTTC.

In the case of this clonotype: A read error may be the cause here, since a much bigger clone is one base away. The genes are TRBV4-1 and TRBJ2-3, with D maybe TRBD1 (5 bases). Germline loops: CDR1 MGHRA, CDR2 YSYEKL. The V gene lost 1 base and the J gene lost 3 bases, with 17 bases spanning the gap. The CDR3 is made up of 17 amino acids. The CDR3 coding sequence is TGCGCCAGCAGCCAAGTGAGCAGTATGACAGTGACAGATACGCAGTATTTT. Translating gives CASSQVSSMTVTDTQYF.